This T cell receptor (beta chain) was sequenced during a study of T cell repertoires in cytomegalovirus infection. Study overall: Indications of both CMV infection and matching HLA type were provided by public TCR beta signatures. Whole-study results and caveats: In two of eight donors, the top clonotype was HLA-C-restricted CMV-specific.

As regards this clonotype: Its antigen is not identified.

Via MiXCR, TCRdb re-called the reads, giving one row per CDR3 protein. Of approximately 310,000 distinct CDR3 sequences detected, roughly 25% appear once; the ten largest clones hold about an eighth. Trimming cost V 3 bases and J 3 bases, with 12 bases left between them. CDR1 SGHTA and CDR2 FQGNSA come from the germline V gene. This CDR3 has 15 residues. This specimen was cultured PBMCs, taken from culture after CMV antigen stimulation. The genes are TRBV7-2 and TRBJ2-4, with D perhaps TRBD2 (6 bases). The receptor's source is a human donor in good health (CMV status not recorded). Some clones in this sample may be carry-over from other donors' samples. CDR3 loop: CASSLDGSDKNIQYF. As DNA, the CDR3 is TGTGCCAGCAGCTTGGACGGGAGTGACAAAAACATTCAGTACTTC.